This T cell receptor (beta chain) was identified in a study of T-cell reconstitution after alpha-beta-depleted transplantation in children. In regard to this clonotype: Its antigen remains unknown.

Germline V gives CDR1 DFQATT, CDR2 SNEGSKA (reference sequence). This CDR3 is built from 15 residues. V lost 3 bases and J 6 bases, leaving 20 bases between the germline ends. Unique molecular identifiers tagged the TCRbeta library. TCRdb re-called the PCR reads with MiXCR, one entry per CDR3 protein. Of fewer than 350,000 distinct CDR3 sequences detected, 11% appear once; the ten largest clones hold roughly a quarter. Study outcomes and limitations: The study reportedly traced alpha-beta T cells about two months after transplant to several hundred expanded graft clones.

Sequencing used peripheral blood, obtained 180 days after TCRalphabeta/CD19-depleted stem cell transplant. The sequence derives from a male patient between 2 and 10 years old who had a stem cell transplant for chronic granulomatous disease, so the T cells may come from the graft donor. This chain links TRBV20-1 with TRBJ1-2; D is perhaps TRBD1 (6 bases). DNA for the CDR3: TGCAGTGCTAGTAGGGGTAGGGGGGAAGCGAATGGCTACACCTTC. This gives the protein CSASRGRGEANGYTF.